Each of the 29 T cell receptor beta chains below was sequenced from the same sample in a study of human T cells and chemical hapten exposure. Time point meaning: pre-sensitization, week 0. Treatment of the sample: therapeutic diphenylcyclopropenone sensitization with weekly scalp DPC. Using its own MiXCR run on the RACE reads, TCRdb lists one record per CDR3 protein. The profile shows approximately 260,000 distinct CDR3 sequences, just under 8% of them singletons. Source: whole blood, taken in connection with sensitization to the hapten diphenylcyclopropenone (DPC). The receptors were sampled from a man aged 18 to 30 with alopecia areata. Some clones in this sample may be carry-over from other donors' samples.

The CDR3 DNA sequence: TGTGCCAGCAGAAAAGACAGGGTCCAAGAGACCCAGTACTTC. This gives the protein CASRKDRVQETQYF. V is TRBV7-6 and J is TRBJ2-5; 7 bases map to TRBD1. The germline CDR1 and CDR2 sequences are SGHVS and FNYEAQ. The junction had 5 bases not matched to a gene; V was cut back by 6 bases and J by 1 base. The CDR3 is 14 amino acids.

This clonotype has only a few counts. The rearrangement links TRBV28 to TRBJ2-7; 7 positions match TRBD1. V shed 6 bases, J shed 3 bases, and the junction held 8 bases outside the gene matches. This CDR3 is built from 14 residues. CDR1 MDHEN and CDR2 SYDVKM come from the germline V gene. The CDR3 loop is CASRSGTAVYEQYF. The CDR3 coding sequence is TGTGCCAGCAGGTCCGGGACAGCCGTCTACGAGCAGTACTTC.

This clonotype was counted only a few times. This chain joins TRBV20-1 and TRBJ1-1; D is perhaps TRBD1 (5 bases). Trimming shortened V by 1 base and J by 6 bases, and 9 bases separated the two germline ends. The CDR3 is made up of 12 amino acids. Per germline, CDR1 DFQATT and CDR2 SNEGSKA (reference sequence). CDR3 in amino acids: CSARAPGAEAFF. In DNA form, the CDR3 reads TGCAGTGCTAGAGCCCCGGGGGCTGAAGCTTTCTTT.

This clonotype appeared a few times. The chain has TRBV6-1 and TRBJ2-2, with D possibly being TRBD2 (5 bases). Germline V gene lookup returns CDR1 MNHNS and CDR2 SASEGT. With 6 bases removed from V and 6 bases from J, the gap between germline ends came to 17 bases. The CDR3 totals 15 residues. CDR3 residues: CASRAVGYSAGELFF. Here the CDR3 DNA reads TGTGCCAGCAGAGCGGTGGGGTATTCAGCCGGGGAGCTGTTTTTT.

Worth noting for this clonotype: Sequence at one end of the junction differs from germline and may be a read error. Written as DNA, the CDR3 is TGTGCCAGCAGCCCCGGACTAGCTGCCCCCGGGGAGCTGTTATTT. This encodes CASSPGLAAPGELLF. The chain couples TRBV5-6 to TRBJ2-2; 8 bases align to TRBD2. This CDR3 comprises 15 residues. Looked up from germline, CDR1 is SGHDT and CDR2 is YYEEEE.

This clonotype showed up just a few times. The rearrangement joins TRBV4-1 to TRBJ2-5; D unresolved. The CDR3 is made up of 16 amino acids. The V gene's germline CDR1 is MGHRA and CDR2 YSYEKL. Trimming cost V 3 bases and J 0 bases, with 14 bases left between them. This CDR3 reads CASSHPLKNYQETQYF. The CDR3 bases are TGCGCCAGCAGCCATCCCCTCAAAAATTACCAAGAGACCCAGTACTTC.

This clonotype was observed at least ten times. The V gene is TRBV29-1, the J gene TRBJ1-1; 9 nucleotides align to TRBD1. Germline V CDR1 and CDR2: SQVTM, ANQGSEA. The CDR3 sequence is 12 residues long. V shed 7 bases, J shed 6 bases, and the junction held 6 bases outside the gene matches. This CDR3 reads CSGGQGTPEAFF. The CDR3 bases are TGCAGCGGCGGACAGGGGACCCCTGAAGCTTTCTTT.

This clonotype was recorded many times. This chain uses TRBV4-1 with TRBJ1-5, with D possibly matching TRBD1 (5 bases). V lost 1 base, J lost 4 bases, and 8 bases lay in between. The CDR3 spans 14 residues. Germline assignment: CDR1 MGHRA and CDR2 YSYEKL. In DNA, the CDR3 is TGCGCCAGCAGCCAAGTAGGGGTAAATCAGCCCCAGCATTTT. Amino acid sequence: CASSQVGVNQPQHF.

In its sample, this clonotype was seen a few times. The chain carries TRBV10-3 and TRBJ2-7; 8 nucleotides match TRBD1. This CDR3 has 14 amino acids. The ends lost 6 bases at V and 3 bases at J; junction bases unmatched: 7. Germline-derived CDR1 and CDR2 are ENHRY and SYGVKD. DNA for the CDR3: TGTGCCATCAGGGGGACAGGTGGCATCTACGAGCAGTACTTC. Encoded protein: CAIRGTGGIYEQYF.

The chain is built from TRBV3-1 and TRBJ2-7, with TRBD2 as a possible D gene (6 bases). Looked up from germline, CDR1 is LGHDT and CDR2 is YNNKEL (reference sequence). This CDR3 is built from 13 residues. The ends were cut back, 5 bases at V and 6 bases at J, with 14 bases in the middle. The CDR3 region is CASSGGASPEQYF. The CDR3 DNA is TGTGCCAGCAGCGGAGGGGCAAGTCCCGAGCAGTACTTC.

The rearrangement uses TRBV12-3 or TRBV12-4 and TRBJ1-4, with a weak D call TRBD1 (5 bases). Trimming removed 6 bases from V and 6 bases from J, with 14 bases in between. CDR3 size: 14 residues. CDR3 bases: TGTGCCAGCAGCCTCACAGGCGTGGATGAAAAACTGTTTTTT. Its translation: CASSLTGVDEKLFF.

This clonotype turned up a few times. This chain links TRBV24-1 with TRBJ2-7; perhaps TRBD2 as D (6 bases). Germline CDR1 reads KGHDR; CDR2 reads SFDVKD. V was pared by 3 bases and J by 2 bases, with 10 bases between. This CDR3 has 14 amino acids. CDR3 DNA sequence: TGTGCCACCAGTGATGCGGGATCCCCCTACGAGCAGTACTTC. It codes for CATSDAGSPYEQYF.

V gene TRBV5-1 combines with J gene TRBJ1-1; 7 bases match TRBD1. Losses at the gene ends were 2 bases for V and 3 bases for J; bases not matched to a gene: 7. Germline loops: CDR1 SGHRS, CDR2 YFSETQ. This CDR3 is 15 amino acids long. CDR3 region: CASSFETGQYTEAFF. In nucleotides, the CDR3 is TGCGCCAGCAGCTTTGAGACAGGGCAGTACACTGAAGCTTTCTTT. Together with reference TRBV5-1 and TRBJ1-1, the CDR3 gives the full variable domain: KAGVTQTPRYLIKTRGQQVTLSCSPISGHRSVSWYQQTPGQGLQFLFEYFSETQRNKGNFPGRFSGRQFSNSRSEMNVSTLELGDSALYLCASSFETGQYTEAFFGQGTRLTVV.

This clonotype was detected many times. This chain uses TRBV7-7 with TRBJ2-5; D might be TRBD1 (6 bases). Germline V gene lookup returns CDR1 SSHAT and CDR2 FNYEAQ (reference sequence). The CDR3 runs to 13 residues. Trimming took 2 bases from V and 5 from J, leaving 9 bases between them. The CDR3 loop reads CASSLYGQETQYF. CDR3 sequence (DNA): TGTGCCAGCAGCTTATATGGACAGGAGACCCAGTACTTC.

The table lists this clonotype with a few counts. The rearrangement uses TRBV9 and TRBJ2-5; no clear D gene. CDR1 and CDR2 (germline): SGDLS, YYNGEE. V was shortened by 0 bases and J by 0 bases, with 6 bases between the two germline ends. The CDR3 totals 14 residues. CDR3 nucleotides: TGTGCCAGCAGCGTAGAAGCTAACCAAGAGACCCAGTACTTC. Its protein is CASSVEANQETQYF.

This clonotype was seen ten or more times. The V call is TRBV20-1, the J call TRBJ1-5; 7 bases match TRBD1. V was pared by 1 base and J by 4 bases, with 4 bases of the junction left unmatched. In germline, CDR1 is DFQATT, CDR2 SNEGSKA (reference sequence). This CDR3 region has 14 residues. DNA for the CDR3: TGCAGTGCTAGAGCCGGGACAGAGAATCAGCCCCAGCATTTT. It is translated as CSARAGTENQPQHF.

The chain couples TRBV6-5 to TRBJ2-7; TRBD2 agrees at 9 bases. Trimming cost V 8 bases and J 0 bases; bases outside gene matches: 5. This CDR3 is built from 14 residues. Germline V gene data show CDR1 as MNHEY and CDR2 as SVGAGI. This CDR3 is CASSWRGGSYEQYV. As DNA, the CDR3 is TGTGCCAGCTCGTGGCGGGGGGGCTCCTACGAGCAGTACGTC.

The chain uses TRBV6-5 and TRBJ1-1; 10 bases line up with TRBD1. Per germline, CDR1 MNHEY and CDR2 SVGAGI. The CDR3 extends over 15 amino acids. V was pared by 7 bases and J by 7 bases, with 12 bases of the junction left unmatched. The CDR3 here is CASTQLGQGLGEAFF. CDR3 DNA: TGTGCCAGCACCCAACTGGGACAGGGGTTGGGTGAAGCTTTCTTT.

This clonotype occurred a few times. This chain joins TRBV5-1 and TRBJ2-7; unclear D gene. Trimming removed 0 bases from V and 2 bases from J, with 9 bases in between. From germline, CDR1 is SGHRS and CDR2 YFSETQ. The length of the CDR3 is 14 residues. In nucleotides, the CDR3 is TGCGCCAGCAGCTTGGAGGTACAGCCCTACGAGCAGTACTTC. Translated, it gives CASSLEVQPYEQYF.

The chain is built from TRBV25-1 and TRBJ2-1; D is unresolved. The germline gives CDR1 MGHDK, CDR2 SYGVNS. Trimming took off 1 base at V and 6 bases at J, with 7 bases between the two ends. This CDR3 comprises 13 residues. CDR3 nucleotide sequence: TGTGCCAGCAGTGAATTAGGTGGCAATGAGCAGTTCTTC. As protein: CASSELGGNEQFF.

This clonotype showed up many times. The V gene is TRBV29-1, the J gene TRBJ1-2; weak D call: TRBD1 (5 bases). This CDR3 contains 13 residues. V was shortened by 1 base and J by 0 bases, with 6 bases between the two germline ends. Germline V gene lookup returns CDR1 SQVTM and CDR2 ANQGSEA. In nucleotides, the CDR3 is TGCAGCGTTGAAGGGGGGGCTAACTATGGCTACACCTTC. It translates to CSVEGGANYGYTF.

This clonotype has a count of ten or more. The chain couples TRBV24-1 to TRBJ2-2; 7 nucleotides agree with TRBD1. CDR3 size: 15 residues. V dropped 3 bases and J dropped 7; count of bases not matched to a gene: 7. Germline loops: CDR1 KGHDR, CDR2 SFDVKD. The CDR3 here is CATSDNRGQGGELFF. As DNA, the CDR3 is TGTGCCACCAGTGATAACAGGGGCCAGGGCGGGGAGCTGTTTTTT.

There are many counts of this clonotype. The V and J genes are TRBV6-2 or TRBV6-3 and TRBJ1-1; no firm D call. CDR3 length equals 14 residues. Germline assignment: CDR1 MNHEY and CDR2 SVGEGT. V was pared by 6 bases and J by 4 bases, with 15 bases between. The CDR3 nucleotides read TGTGCCAGCAGCCACAGCCTAAGCAGCACTGAAGCTTTCTTT. Protein: CASSHSLSSTEAFF.

Many counts were recorded for this clonotype. The chain couples TRBV9 to TRBJ1-2, with 7 positions matching TRBD1. Trimming took 0 bases from V and 6 from J; bases not matched to a gene: 8. The CDR3 is 15 residues long. CDR1 is SGDLS and CDR2 is YYNGEE in the germline V gene. CDR3 loop: CASSVVGGGWNGYTF. CDR3 DNA sequence: TGTGCCAGCAGCGTAGTAGGGGGCGGTTGGAATGGCTACACCTTC. Complete variable domain (other parts from reference TRBV9 and TRBJ1-2): DSGVTQTPKHLITATGQRVTLRCSPRSGDLSVYWYQQSLDQGLQFLIQYYNGEERAKGNILERFSAQQFPDLHSELNLSSLELGDSALYFCASSVVGGGWNGYTFGSGTRLTVV.

CDR3 bases: TGTGCCAGCAGTTTCCGGGACAGGGGGGAGCCTGAAGCTTTCTTT. This encodes CASSFRDRGEPEAFF. The genes are TRBV12-3 or TRBV12-4 and TRBJ1-1; TRBD1 matches 11 bases. J lost 6 bases, V lost 3 bases, and 6 bases had no gene match. This CDR3 comprises 15 residues.

This clonotype was counted a few times. The genes are TRBV5-1 and TRBJ1-4; 8 bases align to TRBD1. V trimming: 5 bases; J trimming: 10 bases; junction bases outside the gene matches: 7. This CDR3 has 13 amino acids. Germline-derived CDR1 and CDR2 are SGHRS and YFSETQ. The CDR3 DNA sequence: TGCGCCAGCAGTCCAGGGGGCGTTGGAAAACTGTTTTTT. Amino acids: CASSPGGVGKLFF.

This chain uses TRBV6-2 or TRBV6-3 with TRBJ2-5, with 9 bases aligning to TRBD1. Germline-derived CDR1 and CDR2 are MNHEY and SVGEGT. V shed 7 bases and J 6 bases; nucleotides not matched to a gene: 15. The CDR3 totals 16 residues. CDR3 in amino acids: CASTLRGTGYGKTQYF. Written as DNA, the CDR3 is TGTGCCAGCACTCTAAGAGGGACAGGGTACGGAAAGACCCAGTACTTC.

This clonotype was observed at least ten times. J is TRBJ2-5 and V is TRBV7-9; D not certain. Germline V lookup: CDR1 SEHNR, CDR2 FQNEAQ (reference sequence). This CDR3 has 12 amino acids. Trimming left V 4 bases short and J 0 bases short, with 3 bases between. The CDR3 spells CASSSYQETQYF. Here the CDR3 DNA reads TGTGCCAGCAGCTCGTACCAAGAGACCCAGTACTTC.

The genes are TRBV12-3 or TRBV12-4 and TRBJ1-3; D remains ambiguous. Deletions cut 3 bases from V and 11 bases from J, with 14 bases between. The length of the CDR3 is 13 residues. Here the CDR3 reads CASSFSLEDAIYF. DNA of the CDR3: TGTGCCAGCAGTTTTAGTCTAGAGGACGCCATATATTTT.